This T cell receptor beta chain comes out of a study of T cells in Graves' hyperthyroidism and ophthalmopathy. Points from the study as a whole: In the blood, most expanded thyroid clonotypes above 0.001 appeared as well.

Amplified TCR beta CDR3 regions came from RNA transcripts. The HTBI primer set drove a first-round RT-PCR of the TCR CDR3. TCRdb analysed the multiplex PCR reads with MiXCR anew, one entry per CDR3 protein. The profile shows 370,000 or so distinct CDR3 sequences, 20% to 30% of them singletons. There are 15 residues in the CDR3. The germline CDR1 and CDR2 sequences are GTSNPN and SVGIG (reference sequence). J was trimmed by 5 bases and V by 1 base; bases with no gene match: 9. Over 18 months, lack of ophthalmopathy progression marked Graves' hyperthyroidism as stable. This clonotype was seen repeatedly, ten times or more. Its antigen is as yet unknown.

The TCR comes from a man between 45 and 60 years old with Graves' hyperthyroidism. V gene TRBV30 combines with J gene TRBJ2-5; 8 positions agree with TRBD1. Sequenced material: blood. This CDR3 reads CAWSEGGQGEETQYF. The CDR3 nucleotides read TGTGCCTGGAGTGAGGGCGGACAGGGTGAGGAGACCCAGTACTTC.